The rows below give T cell receptor beta chains drawn from one sample of a study of CD8 T cells in ankylosing spondylitis. TCRdb called the 5' RACE reads again in MiXCR, with one record for every CDR3 protein. The sample includes about 160,000 distinct CDR3 sequences, roughly 18% of them seen just once. The sample was blood, either unsorted or a sorted T cell fraction (not recorded which). These receptors all stem from a male donor with ankylosing spondylitis or in good health (not recorded which). Each CDR3 is given with its conserved first and last residue. The D gene is left open where the match is weak. Some rows mark clone size as missing; the rest say once, few, many or name a class of expanded clone.

D gene,clone size,V gene,CDR3 length,J gene,CDR3 DNA,CDR3 protein
TRBD2,.,TRBV27,15,TRBJ2-7,TGTGCCAGCAGTTTATCGATGACTAGCGGTTACGAGCAGTACTTC,CASSLSMTSGYEQYF
TRBD2,few,TRBV9,14,TRBJ2-3,TGTGCCAGCAGCGTAGGACTAGCGGGGGCCACGCAGTATTTT,CASSVGLAGATQYF
TRBD2,many,TRBV27,15,TRBJ2-7,TGTGCCAGCAGTCCACTAGCGGGAGGGACCTACGAGCAGTACTTC,CASSPLAGGTYEQYF
.,many,TRBV20-1,14,TRBJ2-5,TGCAGTGCTCACTTCTGGCAGGGCGAAGAGACCCAGTACTTC,CSAHFWQGEETQYF
TRBD2,many,TRBV19,17,TRBJ2-1,TGTGCCAGTAGCTACGGACTAGCGGATAACTCCTACAATGAGCAGTTCTTC,CASSYGLADNSYNEQFF
.,many,TRBV12-3/TRBV12-4,14,TRBJ1-3,TGTGCCAGCAGTCGCCGGGACGCTGGAAACACCATATATTTT,CASSRRDAGNTIYF
.,.,TRBV27,14,TRBJ2-5,TGTGCCAGCAGTCCCACTAGGCCTGGGGAGACCCAGTACTTC,CASSPTRPGETQYF
.,.,TRBV15,16,TRBJ1-4,TGTGCCACCAGCAGAGCCCCCCTGGGGCTTAGAGAAAAACTGTTTTTT,CATSRAPLGLREKLFF
.,.,TRBV19,14,TRBJ2-2,TGTGCCACCTCCCGGGCTAGCGTTGCCGGGGAGCTGTTTTTT,CATSRASVAGELFF
.,.,TRBV5-1,16,TRBJ2-1,TGCGCCAGCAGCTTGGGGGGGTTGCTGGTCTACAATGAGCAGTTCTTC,CASSLGGLLVYNEQFF
.,.,TRBV5-1,15,TRBJ2-4,TGCGCCAGCAGCTCTTCCTCGGGGGCCAAAAACATTCAGTACTTC,CASSSSSGAKNIQYF
.,few,TRBV3-1,13,TRBJ1-5,TGTGCCAGCAGCCAATGGGCAAATCAGCCCCAGCATTTT,CASSQWANQPQHF
.,few,TRBV2,15,TRBJ2-4,TGTGCCAGCAGTGCAAGACCCAGAGCCAAAAACATTCAGTACTTC,CASSARPRAKNIQYF
.,many,TRBV5-4,13,TRBJ2-1,TGTGCCAGCAGCCAAACTAGTAGCAATGAGCAGTTCTTC,CASSQTSSNEQFF
TRBD1,once,TRBV6-1,17,TRBJ1-5,TGTGCCAGCAGCGAACAGGGGTTGGCGCATGGTAATCAGCCCCAGCATTTT,CASSEQGLAHGNQPQHF
.,many,TRBV5-1,15,TRBJ2-3,TGCGCCAGCAGCTTGTCAGACGGCCAAACAGATACGCAGTATTTT,CASSLSDGQTDTQYF
TRBD2,many,TRBV20-1,17,TRBJ2-3,TGCAGTGCTAGACGTCTAGCGGGACCCCAAAGCACAGATACGCAGTATTTT,CSARRLAGPQSTDTQYF
TRBD2,many,TRBV20-1,16,TRBJ2-7,TGCAGTGCTAGCGATTCCGGGACTAGCGGGAGGTACGAGCAGTACTTC,CSASDSGTSGRYEQYF
.,few,TRBV5-1,14,TRBJ2-2,TGCGCCAGCAGCTGGGGGCCGGGCACCGGGGAGCTGTTTTTT,CASSWGPGTGELFF
.,many,TRBV4-1,14,TRBJ2-7,TGCGCCAGCAGCCTGAATCCGGACCTCTACGAGCAGTACTTC,CASSLNPDLYEQYF
.,few,TRBV20-1,14,TRBJ1-5,TGCAGTGCAAAAGACCCCCTTAATAATCAGCCCCAGCATTTT,CSAKDPLNNQPQHF
TRBD1,.,TRBV20-1,14,TRBJ1-5,TGCAGTGCTCGAATGGACAGGGGGCTCCAGCCCCAGCATTTT,CSARMDRGLQPQHF
.,.,TRBV2,15,TRBJ2-6,TGTGCCAGCAGTGAAAGCCGGGCCGGGGCCAACGTCCTGACTTTC,CASSESRAGANVLTF
.,many,TRBV20-1,12,TRBJ2-7,TGCAGTGCTAGAATGACCTCCTACGAGCAGTACTTC,CSARMTSYEQYF
TRBD2,many,TRBV20-1,16,TRBJ2-1,TGCAGTGCTAGAGGATATATAAGCGGGAGGGACAATGAGCAGTTCTTC,CSARGYISGRDNEQFF
.,.,TRBV5-6,16,TRBJ2-2,TGTGCCAGCAGCTTAAAAAGGCGCCTGAACACCGGGGAGCTGTTTTTT,CASSLKRRLNTGELFF
.,many,TRBV5-1,15,TRBJ2-7,TGCGCCAGCAGCTTGGAGTACGTTCGGGGCTACGAGCAGTACTTC,CASSLEYVRGYEQYF
TRBD1,.,TRBV7-9,15,TRBJ2-1,TGTGCCAGCAGCCCCGGGACAGGTGGCTACAATGAGCAGTTCTTC,CASSPGTGGYNEQFF
.,many,TRBV5-1,14,TRBJ2-1,TGCGCCAGCAGCTTGGAGAATTCCTACAATGAGCAGTTCTTC,CASSLENSYNEQFF
TRBD1,few,TRBV7-9,14,TRBJ2-1,TGTGCCAGCAGCTCCCAGGGGGCGGTGGGTGAGCAGTTCTTC,CASSSQGAVGEQFF
.,many,TRBV29-1,13,TRBJ2-2,TGCAGCGTTGTCTATTCGAACACCGGGGAGCTGTTTTTT,CSVVYSNTGELFF
.,.,TRBV27,16,TRBJ1-1,TGTGCCAGCAGTCCCCGGGACGGACGGTGGGACACTGAAGCTTTCTTT,CASSPRDGRWDTEAFF
.,few,TRBV30,11,TRBJ1-1,TGTGCCTGGACAGGGTACACTGAAGCTTTCTTT,CAWTGYTEAFF
.,few,TRBV18,15,TRBJ1-6,TGTGCCAGCTCACGGGACTCTTCAATAGGTTCACCCCTCCACTTT,CASSRDSSIGSPLHF
.,.,TRBV18,14,TRBJ1-5,TGTGCCAGCTCACCAAGTTTAGAGGGTCAGCCCCAGCATTTT,CASSPSLEGQPQHF
.,few,TRBV12-3/TRBV12-4,14,TRBJ2-7,TGTGCCAGCAGCGACAGGTATCCTCCCTACGAGCAGTACTTC,CASSDRYPPYEQYF
.,.,TRBV5-5,14,TRBJ2-7,TGTGCCAGCAGCATAGGGGAGGCGAGTTACGAGCAGTACTTC,CASSIGEASYEQYF